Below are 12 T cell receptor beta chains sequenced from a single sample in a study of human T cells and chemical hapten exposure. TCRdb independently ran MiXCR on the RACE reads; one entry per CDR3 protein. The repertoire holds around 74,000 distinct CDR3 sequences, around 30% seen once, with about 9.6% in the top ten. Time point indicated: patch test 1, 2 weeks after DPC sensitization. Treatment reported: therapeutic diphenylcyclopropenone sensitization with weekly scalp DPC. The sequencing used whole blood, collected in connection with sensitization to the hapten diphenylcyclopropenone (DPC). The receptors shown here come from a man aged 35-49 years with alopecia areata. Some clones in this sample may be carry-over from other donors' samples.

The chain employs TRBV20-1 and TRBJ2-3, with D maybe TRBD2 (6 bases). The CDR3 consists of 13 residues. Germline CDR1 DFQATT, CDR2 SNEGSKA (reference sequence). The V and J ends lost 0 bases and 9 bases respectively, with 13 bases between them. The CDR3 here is CSAREGLSDTQYF. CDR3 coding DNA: TGCAGTGCTAGAGAGGGACTCTCCGACACGCAGTATTTT.

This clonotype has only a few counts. CDR3 DNA: TGCAGTGCTAGAGATCCGGGGGGGAGTCGTGTCGGGGAGCTGTTTTTT. Residues: CSARDPGGSRVGELFF. The V and J genes are TRBV20-1 and TRBJ2-2; 8 nucleotides line up with TRBD2. The V gene's germline CDR1 is DFQATT and CDR2 SNEGSKA (reference sequence). The length of the CDR3 is 16 residues. The ends lost 0 bases at V and 7 bases at J; junction bases unmatched: 10.

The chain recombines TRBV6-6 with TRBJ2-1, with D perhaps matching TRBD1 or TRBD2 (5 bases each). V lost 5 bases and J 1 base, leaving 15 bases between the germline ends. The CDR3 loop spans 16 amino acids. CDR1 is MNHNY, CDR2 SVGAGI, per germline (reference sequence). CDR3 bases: TGTGCCAGCAGTCCACCGGGACCCAGATCCTACAATGAGCAGTTCTTC. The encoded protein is CASSPPGPRSYNEQFF.

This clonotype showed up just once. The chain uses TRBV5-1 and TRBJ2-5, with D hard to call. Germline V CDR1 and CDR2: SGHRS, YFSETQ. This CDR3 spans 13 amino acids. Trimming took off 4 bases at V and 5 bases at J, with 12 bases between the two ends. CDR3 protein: CASSGRNWETQYF. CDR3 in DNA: TGCGCCAGCAGCGGTCGTAACTGGGAGACCCAGTACTTC.

The CDR3 sequence is CASSLWRQGRFF. The CDR3 DNA reads as TGTGCCAGCAGCTTGTGGCGACAGGGGAGGTTCTTC. The chain recombines TRBV5-6 with TRBJ2-1; 8 nucleotides match TRBD1. Unmatched junction bases numbered 6, after V lost 1 base and J lost 15 bases. Per the germline V gene, CDR1 is SGHDT and CDR2 is YYEEEE. The CDR3 runs 12 residues.

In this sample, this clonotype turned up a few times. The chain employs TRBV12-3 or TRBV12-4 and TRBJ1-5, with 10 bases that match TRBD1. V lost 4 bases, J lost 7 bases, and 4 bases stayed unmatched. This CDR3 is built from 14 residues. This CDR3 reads CASSSTGGVQPQHF. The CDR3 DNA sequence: TGTGCCAGCAGTTCGACAGGGGGCGTACAGCCCCAGCATTTT.

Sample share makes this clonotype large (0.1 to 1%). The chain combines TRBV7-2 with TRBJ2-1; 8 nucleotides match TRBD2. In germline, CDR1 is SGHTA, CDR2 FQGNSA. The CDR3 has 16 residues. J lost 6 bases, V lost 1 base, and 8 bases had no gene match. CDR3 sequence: CASSLGAGGRGNEQFF. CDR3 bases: TGTGCCAGCAGCTTAGGTGCGGGAGGTAGAGGCAATGAGCAGTTCTTC.

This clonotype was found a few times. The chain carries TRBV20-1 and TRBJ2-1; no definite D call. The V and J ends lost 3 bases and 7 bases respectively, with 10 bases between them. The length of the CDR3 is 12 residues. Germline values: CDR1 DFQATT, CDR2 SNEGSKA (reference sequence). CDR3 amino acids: CSARRAGNEQFF. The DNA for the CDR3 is TGCAGTGCTAGGCGAGCTGGGAATGAGCAGTTCTTC.

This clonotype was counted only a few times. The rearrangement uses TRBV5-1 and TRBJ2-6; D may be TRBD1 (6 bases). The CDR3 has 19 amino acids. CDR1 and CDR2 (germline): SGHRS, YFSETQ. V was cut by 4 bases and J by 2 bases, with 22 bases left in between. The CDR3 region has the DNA TGCGCCAGCAGCACCTCCCAGGGGCGGTGGATAGCTGGGGCCAACGTCCTGACTTTC. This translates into CASSTSQGRWIAGANVLTF.

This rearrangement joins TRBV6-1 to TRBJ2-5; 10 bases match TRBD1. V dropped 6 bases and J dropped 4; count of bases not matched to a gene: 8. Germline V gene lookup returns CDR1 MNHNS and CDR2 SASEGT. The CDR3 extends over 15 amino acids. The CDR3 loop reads CASSEPGQGLETQYF. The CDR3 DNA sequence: TGTGCCAGCAGCGAACCGGGACAGGGGTTAGAGACCCAGTACTTC.

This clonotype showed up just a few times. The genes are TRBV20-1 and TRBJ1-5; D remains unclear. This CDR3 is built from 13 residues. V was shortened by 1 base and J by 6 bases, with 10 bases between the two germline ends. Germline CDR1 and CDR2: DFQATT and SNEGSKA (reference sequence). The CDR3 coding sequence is TGCAGTGCTAGAGGTCCGGGAGGTCAGCCCCAGCATTTT. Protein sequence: CSARGPGGQPQHF.

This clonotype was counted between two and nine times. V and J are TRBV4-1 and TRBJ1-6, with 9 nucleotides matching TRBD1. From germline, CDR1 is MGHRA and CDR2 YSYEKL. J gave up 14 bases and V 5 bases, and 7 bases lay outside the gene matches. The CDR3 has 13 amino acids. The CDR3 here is CASSGQGKKALHF. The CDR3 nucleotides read TGCGCCAGCAGCGGACAGGGGAAGAAAGCCCTCCACTTT.